Following are 15 T cell receptor beta chains from one sample sequenced in a study of cytomegalovirus exposure and HLA in healthy donors. It was with 60 Vbeta and 13 Jbeta primers that the PCR ran. Sequencing was performed with immunoSEQ multiplex PCR; in TCRdb, only in-frame clones are kept and a portion is missing. The sample has over 70,000 clones, 80% seen once. Input material: PBMCs. The receptors originated from a man aged 18 to 30 in good health and CMV-seronegative.

This rearrangement joins TRBV7-2 to TRBJ1-6, with D perhaps matching TRBD1 (6 bases). This CDR3 is 14 amino acids long. The ends were cut back, 7 bases at V and 13 bases at J, with 20 bases in the middle. Germline V CDR1 and CDR2: SGHTA, FQGNSA. CDR3 sequence: CASIPGTLTGPLHF. CDR3 nucleotide sequence: TGTGCCAGCATCCCCGGGACACTAACGGGTCCCCTCCACTTT.

This clone was counted a few times. This chain links TRBV6-5 with TRBJ2-1, with 7 bases lining up with TRBD1. V lost 5 bases, J lost 0 bases, and 4 bases stayed unmatched. Germline V gene data show CDR1 as MNHEY and CDR2 as SVGAGI. The CDR3 sequence is 15 residues long. The CDR3 region is CASSKTGTSYNEQFF. CDR3 coding DNA: TGTGCCAGCAGTAAGACAGGGACCTCCTACAATGAGCAGTTCTTC.

V usage is TRBV30 and J usage is TRBJ1-1, with 9 bases aligning to TRBD1. Germline CDR1 is GTSNPN and CDR2 is SVGIG (reference sequence). The V and J ends lost 5 bases and 6 bases, in that order; junction bases with no gene match: 4. The length of the CDR3 is 12 residues. The CDR3 DNA is TGTGCCTGGGGAGGGACAGGGCCTGAAGCTTTCTTT. Its protein is CAWGGTGPEAFF.

This sequence joins TRBV13 and TRBJ2-7; D is perhaps TRBD2 (7 bases). Germline CDR1 and CDR2: PRHDT and FYEKMQ (reference sequence). This CDR3 has 15 amino acids. V gave up 2 bases and J gave up 5 bases, with 16 bases separating them. CDR3 coding DNA: TGTGCCAGCAGCTTAAGGTCTGGGGGGGCCCACGAGCAGTACTTC. This gives the protein CASSLRSGGAHEQYF.

This chain joins TRBV7-9 and TRBJ2-4, with a weak D call TRBD1 (8 bases). There are 16 residues in the CDR3. The germline V and J ends were trimmed by 3 bases and 6 bases, with 18 bases remaining between them. CDR1 SEHNR and CDR2 FQNEAQ come from the germline V gene (reference sequence). In nucleotides, the CDR3 is TGTGCCAGCAGCTTCCTGGGGGGGACAGGAATAAACATTCAGTACTTC. Protein product: CASSFLGGTGINIQYF.

This chain joins TRBV27 and TRBJ2-5, with TRBD2 matching 8 bases. The last part of the DNA fits TRBJ2-7 better; the J call may be wrong. Looked up from germline, CDR1 is MNHEY and CDR2 is SMNVEV (reference sequence). The CDR3 has 13 residues. For the CDR3, the DNA is TGTGCCAGCAGTTTAGCGGGGGGATACGAGCAGTACTTC. The encoded protein is CASSLAGGYEQYF.

V usage is TRBV7-6 and J usage is TRBJ2-1; possibly TRBD2 for D (6 bases). CDR1 SGHVS and CDR2 FNYEAQ come from the germline V gene. The CDR3 covers 15 residues. V was cut by 5 bases and J by 4 bases, with 15 bases left in between. The CDR3 DNA is TGTGCCAGCAGCCCCGCCCAGGGACTGTACAATGAGCAGTTCTTC. It translates to CASSPAQGLYNEQFF.

V gene TRBV5-1 combines with J gene TRBJ2-7; D might be TRBD2 (6 bases). There are 16 residues in the CDR3. The V end was cut by 0 bases, the J end by 4 bases, with 17 bases between. The germline V gene has CDR1 SGHRS and CDR2 YFSETQ. DNA for the CDR3: TGCGCCAGCAGCTTGGTAGGTGGCGGGGTACAGTACGAGCAGTACTTC. Protein: CASSLVGGGVQYEQYF.

This chain links TRBV5-1 with TRBJ2-3; 7 bases are shared with TRBD1. This CDR3 is 16 amino acids long. Germline CDR1 and CDR2: SGHRS and YFSETQ. V lost 4 bases to trimming and J lost 2 bases; unmatched junction nucleotides: 10. This chain's CDR3 is CASSLGTVDHTDTQYF. DNA for the CDR3: TGCGCCAGCAGCCTCGGGACAGTTGACCACACAGATACGCAGTATTTT.

Comment on this clone: The sample has other DNA sequences that encode this CDR3 too. The chain joins TRBV7-9 to TRBJ2-7; 7 nucleotides align to TRBD1. V shed 5 bases and J 0 bases; nucleotides not matched to a gene: 10. Germline V lookup: CDR1 SEHNR, CDR2 FQNEAQ (reference sequence). The CDR3 runs 16 residues. The CDR3 nucleotides read TGTGCCAGCAGCCCTCCCCGGACAGGTGACTCCTACGAGCAGTACTTC. It yields the protein CASSPPRTGDSYEQYF.

This rearrangement joins TRBV5-1 to TRBJ1-2; D might be TRBD1 (6 bases). The germline gives CDR1 SGHRS, CDR2 YFSETQ. The V end was cut by 1 base, the J end by 6 bases, with 19 bases between. The CDR3 runs 16 residues. In nucleotides, the CDR3 is TGCGCCAGCAGCTTGAATCCCGGCAGGGGAAGGGATGGCTACACCTTC. It translates to CASSLNPGRGRDGYTF. Together with reference TRBV5-1 and TRBJ1-2, the CDR3 gives the full variable domain: KAGVTQTPRYLIKTRGQQVTLSCSPISGHRSVSWYQQTPGQGLQFLFEYFSETQRNKGNFPGRFSGRQFSNSRSEMNVSTLELGDSALYLCASSLNPGRGRDGYTFGSGTRLTVV.

In its sample, this clone was seen a few times. The chain couples TRBV4-1 to TRBJ2-3; 7 nucleotides match TRBD1. Trimming removed 3 bases from V and 4 bases from J; junction bases left unmatched: 10. Germline V gives CDR1 MGHRA, CDR2 YSYEKL. This CDR3 contains 16 residues. CDR3 sequence reads: CASSQARQGRADTQYF. In DNA form, the CDR3 reads TGCGCCAGCAGCCAGGCCCGACAGGGACGGGCAGATACGCAGTATTTT.

This chain connects TRBV18 to TRBJ1-1, with 8 nucleotides matching TRBD1. The CDR3 has 14 residues. Germline CDR1 and CDR2: KGHSH and LQKENI. Germline trimming cut 3 bases from V and 5 bases from J; bases unmatched to any gene: 5. The CDR3 reads CASSPGQAWTEAFF. CDR3 DNA sequence: TGTGCCAGCTCACCGGGACAGGCGTGGACTGAAGCTTTCTTT.

The genes are TRBV2 and TRBJ1-1, with D perhaps TRBD1 (5 bases). V gave up 4 bases and J gave up 5 bases, with 11 bases separating them. The germline CDR1 and CDR2 sequences are SNHLY and FYNNEI. The length of the CDR3 is 13 residues. Here the CDR3 reads CASSAQEGTEAFF. CDR3 in DNA: TGTGCCAGCAGTGCTCAGGAGGGGACTGAAGCTTTCTTT.

V usage is TRBV5-4 and J usage is TRBJ1-2, with 7 nucleotides matching TRBD1. The trim removed 4 bases at V and 5 bases at J, leaving 11 bases unmatched. The CDR3 is 15 residues long. Germline V gives CDR1 SGHNT, CDR2 YYREEE (reference sequence). The CDR3: CASSLRDRKTYGYTF. In DNA, the CDR3 is TGTGCCAGCAGCCTCCGGGACAGAAAGACTTATGGCTACACCTTC.